The 30 T cell receptor beta chains given below trace back to one sample, sequenced in a study of Ad26.COV2.S vaccination and SARS-CoV-2 variants. Specified treatment: roughly 18 received Ad26.COV2.S at low or high dose, single or two shots; about 5 received placebo; per-sample allocation not given. On day 63 after the first injection, vaccine and placebo recipients gave samples. Clones were read by immunoSEQ multiplex PCR, and TCRdb kept only the in-frame ones, dropping some. The sample includes some 340,000 clones, around four fifths seen only once; the top ten take 2.1%. The sequenced sample was peripheral blood, obtained in a trial of Ad26.COV2.S vaccine versus placebo. These receptor sequences come from a person aged 18 to 59 who received the Ad26.COV2.S COVID-19 vaccine or a placebo.

This clone was seen a handful of times. The CDR3 spells CASSLDRGLYSPLHF. DNA for the CDR3: TGTGCCAGCAGTCTCGACAGGGGGCTCTATTCACCCCTCCACTTT. The chain is built from TRBV27 and TRBJ1-6, with 10 bases matching TRBD1. The CDR3 runs to 15 residues. V gave up 5 bases and J gave up 8 bases; unmatched junction bases: 6. Germline CDR1 MNHEY, CDR2 SMNVEV (reference sequence).

This chain uses TRBV13 with TRBJ2-2, with D maybe TRBD1 (6 bases). Per germline, CDR1 PRHDT and CDR2 FYEKMQ (reference sequence). Trimming took off 4 bases at V and 1 base at J, with 13 bases between the two ends. The CDR3 is 16 amino acids. This chain's CDR3 is CASSSSGTKNTGELFF. In nucleotides, the CDR3 is TGTGCCAGCAGCTCATCCGGGACAAAGAACACCGGGGAGCTGTTTTTT.

This chain uses TRBV5-6 with TRBJ1-1, with 7 bases identical to TRBD1. Germline CDR1 SGHDT, CDR2 YYEEEE. The CDR3 spans 16 residues. The V gene end was trimmed by 1 base and the J gene end by 2 bases; junction bases not matched to a gene: 8. CDR3 bases: TGTGCCAGCAGCTTGCGAGGGGGCGCGACCAACACTGAAGCTTTCTTT. Protein: CASSLRGGATNTEAFF. The full variable domain, in which reference TRBV5-6 and TRBJ1-1 provide the parts outside the CDR3, is DAGVTQSPTHLIKTRGQQVTLRCSPKSGHDTVSWYQQALGQGPQFIFQYYEEEERQRGNFPDRFSGHQFPNYSSELNVNALLLGDSALYLCASSLRGGATNTEAFFGQGTRLTVV.

This clone was seen at least ten times. The genes are TRBV19 and TRBJ1-5, with TRBD1 identical over 9 bases. The V gene end was trimmed by 6 bases and the J gene end by 4 bases; junction bases not matched to a gene: 10. The V gene's germline CDR1 is LNHDA and CDR2 SQIVND (reference sequence). CDR3 length: 16 residues. For the CDR3, the DNA is TGTGCCAGTAGACAAAACCGGGACAGGGTGAATCAGCCCCAGCATTTT. Translation gives CASRQNRDRVNQPQHF.

Comments on this clone: The same CDR3 arises from other DNA sequences in this sample as well. The rearrangement uses TRBV2 and TRBJ1-1, with unresolved D. The CDR3 contains 13 residues. Germline lookup yields CDR1 SNHLY and CDR2 FYNNEI. The ends were cut back, 4 bases at V and 0 bases at J, with 6 bases in the middle. CDR3 loop: CASSGGVNTEAFF. The DNA for the CDR3 is TGTGCCAGCAGTGGCGGTGTGAACACTGAAGCTTTCTTT.

This rearrangement joins TRBV5-1 to TRBJ1-2, with 7 bases that match TRBD1. The CDR3 has 15 residues. Losses at the gene ends were 4 bases for V and 2 bases for J; bases not matched to a gene: 8. CDR1 and CDR2 (germline): SGHRS, YFSETQ. The CDR3 DNA sequence: TGCGCCAGCAGCATAGGGGGCTTCCCCAACTATGGCTACACCTTC. This translates into CASSIGGFPNYGYTF.

This clone was found once. The genes are TRBV11-3 and TRBJ2-1, with D tentatively TRBD2 (6 bases). V was cut by 0 bases and J by 2 bases, with 8 bases left in between. CDR3 length equals 15 residues. The V gene's germline CDR1 is SGHNT and CDR2 YENEEA. The CDR3 sequence is CASSLESGAYNEQFF. The DNA for the CDR3 is TGTGCCAGCAGCTTAGAGTCGGGGGCCTACAATGAGCAGTTCTTC.

The CDR3: CASSSRLAGGIEQYF. CDR3 in DNA: TGTGCCAGCAGCTCCCGACTAGCGGGGGGCATTGAGCAGTACTTC. The V and J genes are TRBV4-2 and TRBJ2-7; 13 bases line up with TRBD2. The CDR3 sequence is 15 residues long. CDR1 is LGHNA, CDR2 YNFKEQ, per germline. V trimming: 5 bases; J trimming: 7 bases; junction bases outside the gene matches: 8.

The sample holds a few counts of this clone. The rearrangement joins TRBV5-1 to TRBJ1-1; TRBD1 matches at 9 bases. Per germline, CDR1 SGHRS and CDR2 YFSETQ. J gave up 4 bases and V 5 bases, and 6 bases lay outside the gene matches. The CDR3 covers 14 residues. DNA for the CDR3: TGCGCCAGCAGGACAACAGGGGGCTTCACTGAAGCTTTCTTT. Its translation is CASRTTGGFTEAFF.

The genes are TRBV6-5 and TRBJ2-5; TRBD1 matches 8 bases. CDR3 length: 13 amino acids. The germline CDR1 and CDR2 sequences are MNHEY and SVGAGI. The CDR3 is CAGQGDNKETQYF. The CDR3 coding sequence is TGTGCAGGACAGGGTGACAATAAAGAGACCCAGTACTTC.

On this clone: The same CDR3 can be traced to other DNA sequences in this sample. The chain recombines TRBV4-1 with TRBJ2-1; 7 positions match TRBD1. The junction had 3 bases not matched to a gene; V was cut back by 3 bases and J by 1 base. Germline V gene data show CDR1 as MGHRA and CDR2 as YSYEKL. This CDR3 spans 15 amino acids. The CDR3 spells CASSQDRTSYNEQFF. The CDR3 DNA reads as TGCGCCAGCAGCCAGGACAGGACTTCCTACAATGAGCAGTTCTTC.

Turning to this clone: Other DNA sequences of this sample code for an identical CDR3. The chain joins TRBV5-1 to TRBJ1-1, with 9 nucleotides matching TRBD1. V shed 4 bases, J shed 5 bases, and the junction held 12 bases outside the gene matches. Per germline, CDR1 SGHRS and CDR2 YFSETQ. The CDR3 covers 16 residues. The CDR3 DNA reads as TGCGCCAGCAGCCCAGGAACAGGGGGCGCTGGGACTGAAGCTTTCTTT. It yields the protein CASSPGTGGAGTEAFF.

The chain joins TRBV7-6 to TRBJ1-3; TRBD1 aligns across 7 bases. The CDR3 totals 16 residues. Trimming cost V 5 bases and J 0 bases; bases outside gene matches: 7. Germline CDR1 SGHVS, CDR2 FNYEAQ. The CDR3 DNA reads as TGTGCCAGCAGCCGTCCGGGACAGAGCTCTGGAAACACCATATATTTT. It translates to CASSRPGQSSGNTIYF.

The CDR3 DNA reads TGTGCCAGCAGCAGTTTGGGACAGAGCTCTGGAAACACCATATATTTT. Translation: CASSSLGQSSGNTIYF. V gene TRBV9 combines with J gene TRBJ1-3, with 7 bases that match TRBD1. The trim removed 4 bases at V and 0 bases at J, leaving 7 bases unmatched. The CDR3 runs 16 residues. The germline V gene has CDR1 SGDLS and CDR2 YYNGEE.

This sequence joins TRBV7-9 and TRBJ2-1; TRBD2 matches 9 bases. Germline trimming cut 2 bases from V and 4 bases from J; bases unmatched to any gene: 3. CDR3 length equals 15 residues. Germline CDR1 reads SEHNR; CDR2 reads FQNEAQ (reference sequence). The CDR3 reads CASSLSSGGYNEQFF. CDR3 DNA: TGTGCCAGCAGCTTAAGTAGCGGGGGTTACAATGAGCAGTTCTTC.

Only one count was recorded for this clone. This rearrangement joins TRBV9 to TRBJ2-2; D is undetermined. Per the germline V gene, CDR1 is SGDLS and CDR2 is YYNGEE. Trimming pared 4 bases from V and 4 bases from J, leaving 11 bases between. The CDR3 is 14 amino acids. The CDR3 nucleotides are TGTGCCAGCAGCCCATCCACAAGCACCGGGGAGCTGTTTTTT. Residues: CASSPSTSTGELFF.

V gene TRBV11-3 combines with J gene TRBJ1-2; D is possibly TRBD1 (5 bases). This CDR3 has 14 residues. Per the germline V gene, CDR1 is SGHNT and CDR2 is YENEEA. The ends were cut back, 1 base at V and 8 bases at J, with 14 bases in the middle. The CDR3 reads CASSLGGDWEGYTF. CDR3 nucleotide sequence: TGTGCCAGCAGCTTAGGGGGCGACTGGGAAGGCTACACCTTC.

The chain combines TRBV18 with TRBJ1-2, with 9 bases aligning to TRBD1. Losses at the gene ends were 4 bases for V and 6 bases for J; bases not matched to a gene: 12. The CDR3 runs 16 residues. Germline lookup yields CDR1 KGHSH and CDR2 LQKENI. The CDR3: CASSQKDRGERNGYTF. For the CDR3, the DNA is TGTGCCAGCTCACAGAAGGACAGGGGTGAGAGGAATGGCTACACCTTC.

The chain employs TRBV28 and TRBJ2-3; D is undetermined. The CDR3 is 16 amino acids. With 0 bases removed from V and 0 bases from J, the gap between germline ends came to 10 bases. CDR1 is MDHEN, CDR2 SYDVKM, per germline. Written as DNA, the CDR3 is TGTGCCAGCAGTTTATGGGAAAGATCTAGCACAGATACGCAGTATTTT. Translated, it gives CASSLWERSSTDTQYF. The whole variable domain, filled in from reference TRBV28 and TRBJ2-3, reads DVKVTQSSRYLVKRTGEKVFLECVQDMDHENMFWYRQDPGLGLRLIYFSYDVKMKEKGDIPEGYSVSREKKERFSLILESASTNQTSMYLCASSLWERSSTDTQYFGPGTRLTVL.

The chain combines TRBV9 with TRBJ2-5, with 10 bases identical to TRBD2. This CDR3 is 16 amino acids long. V was pared by 0 bases and J by 5 bases, with 7 bases of the junction left unmatched. The germline CDR1 and CDR2 sequences are SGDLS and YYNGEE. CDR3 nucleotide sequence: TGTGCCAGCAGCGTAGTGGCTAGCGGGGGTCGGGAGACCCAGTACTTC. As protein: CASSVVASGGRETQYF.

The rearrangement uses TRBV6-6 and TRBJ1-1, with TRBD1 as a possible D gene (5 bases). CDR1 and CDR2 (germline): MNHNY, SVGAGI (reference sequence). This CDR3 is 15 amino acids long. The V end lost 0 bases, the J end lost 6 bases, and 14 bases lay between the germline ends. CDR3 in amino acids: CASSYSGARVAEAFF. CDR3 sequence (DNA): TGTGCCAGCAGTTACTCAGGGGCCAGGGTGGCTGAAGCTTTCTTT.

A word on this clone: This CDR3 is also generated by other DNA sequences in the sample. The V call is TRBV10-3, the J call TRBJ1-1; weak D call: TRBD1 (6 bases). The CDR3 is 14 residues long. Trimming cost V 1 base and J 1 base, with 7 bases left between them. The V gene's germline CDR1 is ENHRY and CDR2 SYGVKD. As DNA, the CDR3 is TGTGCCATCAGTGAGTTAGGGGGGAACACTGAAGCTTTCTTT. Protein product: CAISELGGNTEAFF.

This chain links TRBV19 with TRBJ2-7; possibly TRBD2 for D (5 bases). This CDR3 contains 14 residues. Germline assignment: CDR1 LNHDA and CDR2 SQIVND (reference sequence). V was shortened by 5 bases and J by 2 bases, with 13 bases between the two germline ends. The CDR3: CASSSDWSPYEQYF. The CDR3 nucleotides are TGTGCCAGTAGTTCGGACTGGTCCCCCTACGAGCAGTACTTC.

This clone has ten or more counts. The chain recombines TRBV2 with TRBJ1-2; possibly TRBD1 for D (6 bases). This CDR3 is 12 amino acids long. CDR1 and CDR2 (germline): SNHLY, FYNNEI. With 5 bases removed from V and 7 bases from J, the gap between germline ends came to 11 bases. The CDR3: CASSRPGVGYTF. As DNA, the CDR3 is TGTGCCAGCAGTAGACCAGGGGTTGGCTACACCTTC.

Note on this clone: The sample has other DNA sequences that encode this CDR3 too. The chain employs TRBV5-1 and TRBJ2-1; tentative D call: TRBD1 (5 bases). The CDR3 covers 15 residues. The germline CDR1 and CDR2 sequences are SGHRS and YFSETQ. The V end lost 0 bases, the J end lost 0 bases, and 7 bases lay between the germline ends. The CDR3 loop is CASSLEQGSYNEQFF. The DNA of the CDR3 is TGCGCCAGCAGCTTGGAGCAGGGCTCCTACAATGAGCAGTTCTTC. The full variable domain, with the rest looked up from reference TRBV5-1 and TRBJ2-1, is KAGVTQTPRYLIKTRGQQVTLSCSPISGHRSVSWYQQTPGQGLQFLFEYFSETQRNKGNFPGRFSGRQFSNSRSEMNVSTLELGDSALYLCASSLEQGSYNEQFFGPGTRLTVL.

The CDR3 sequence: CASSQVLGVDRVSWRDTEAFF. The CDR3 DNA reads TGCGCCAGCAGCCAAGTTCTTGGGGTTGACAGGGTGTCGTGGAGGGACACTGAAGCTTTCTTT. The J gene is TRBJ1-1, the V gene TRBV4-1; TRBD1 matches 7 bases. The germline V gene encodes CDR1 MGHRA and CDR2 YSYEKL. The J segment lost 3 bases and the V segment lost 1 base, leaving 23 bases of the junction unmatched. This CDR3 is 21 amino acids long.

V and J are TRBV5-4 and TRBJ1-4, with 11 bases aligning to TRBD1. Trimming removed 3 bases from V and 8 bases from J; junction bases left unmatched: 0. Germline CDR1 reads SGHNT; CDR2 reads YYREEE (reference sequence). There are 13 residues in the CDR3. CDR3 residues: CASSWDRGEKLFF. In DNA, the CDR3 is TGTGCCAGCAGCTGGGACAGGGGGGAAAAACTGTTTTTT.

The chain joins TRBV5-1 to TRBJ2-3, with unresolved D. Per the germline V gene, CDR1 is SGHRS and CDR2 is YFSETQ. This CDR3 contains 14 residues. The V and J ends lost 0 bases and 2 bases respectively, with 7 bases between them. DNA of the CDR3: TGCGCCAGCAGCTTGGGGGCACCCACAGATACGCAGTATTTT. Translating gives CASSLGAPTDTQYF.

The V gene is TRBV28, the J gene TRBJ1-2; no firm D call. Deletions cut 6 bases from V and 8 bases from J, with 10 bases between. Germline values: CDR1 MDHEN, CDR2 SYDVKM. The CDR3 is made up of 11 amino acids. DNA for the CDR3: TGTGCCAGCAGCTCCCTCTGGGGCTACACCTTC. Amino acid sequence: CASSSLWGYTF.

The gene calls are TRBV7-2 and TRBJ1-4; D gene ambiguous. CDR1 and CDR2 (germline): SGHTA, FQGNSA. CDR3 size: 14 residues. The V and J ends lost 4 bases and 2 bases respectively, with 8 bases between them. Written as DNA, the CDR3 is TGTGCCAGCAGCTCTCGACGGACTAATGAAAAACTGTTTTTT. Translation: CASSSRRTNEKLFF.